The clone carrying this T cell receptor beta chain was counted a single time. The data originate from a study of OX40 agonist ivuxolimab in advanced cancers. Trimming took 5 bases from V and 8 from J; bases not matched to a gene: 17. This CDR3 is built from 19 residues. The germline V gene has CDR1 LNHDA and CDR2 SQIVND (reference sequence). Assay used: immunoSEQ multiplex PCR; TCRdb lists only in-frame clones, some missing. This table has about 31,000 clones, roughly four fifths appearing once. The source is an adult with an advanced solid tumor such as melanoma, head and neck, liver or kidney cancer. V gene TRBV19 combines with J gene TRBJ2-3; 15 bases are shared with TRBD2. The source material was CD4+ or CD8+ T cells sorted from blood, sampled in a trial of the OX40 agonist ivuxolimab. Written as DNA, the CDR3 is TGTGCCAGTAGTCTGAAGAGAGGTGGGACTAGCGGGGGGCGGGGTACGCAGTATTTT. This gives the protein CASSLKRGGTSGGRGTQYF.